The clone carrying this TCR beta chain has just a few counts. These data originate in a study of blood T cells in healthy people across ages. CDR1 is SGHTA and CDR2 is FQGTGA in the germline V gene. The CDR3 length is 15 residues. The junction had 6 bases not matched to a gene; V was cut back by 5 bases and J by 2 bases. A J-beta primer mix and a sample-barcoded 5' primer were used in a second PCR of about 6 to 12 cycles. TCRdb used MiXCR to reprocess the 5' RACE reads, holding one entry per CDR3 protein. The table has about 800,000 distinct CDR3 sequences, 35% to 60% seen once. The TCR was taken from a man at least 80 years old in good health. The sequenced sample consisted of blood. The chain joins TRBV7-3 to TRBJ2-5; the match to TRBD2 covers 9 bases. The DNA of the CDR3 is TGTGCCAGCAGCCGTGGGGCGGGAGGGCAAGAGACCCAGTACTTC. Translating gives CASSRGAGGQETQYF.